The rows below give T cell receptor beta chains drawn from one sample of a study of cytomegalovirus exposure and HLA in healthy donors. Assay: immunoSEQ multiplex PCR; the TCRdb copy retains only in-frame clones and omits some. The table shows a few hundred thousand clones, with nearly 90% occurring only once. Source material: PBMCs. The receptors originated from a woman aged 18-29 years in good health and CMV-seronegative. Each CDR3 is given with its conserved first and last residue. The order of the fields is D gene, V gene, J gene, CDR3 protein. A D gene is named only where the DNA matches it firmly.

d_call: TRBD1
v_call: TRBV29-1
j_call: TRBJ1-2
cdr3_aa: CSVENRDRYYGYTF

d_call: TRBD1
v_call: TRBV27
j_call: TRBJ1-2
cdr3_aa: CASSSSTGGTLYGYTF

d_call: TRBD1
v_call: TRBV9
j_call: TRBJ2-7
cdr3_aa: CASSAFPTGEVEQYF

d_call: TRBD1
v_call: TRBV6-6
j_call: TRBJ1-1
cdr3_aa: CASRYRGEAFF

d_call: TRBD1
v_call: TRBV28
j_call: TRBJ1-5
cdr3_aa: CASRDRADQPQHF

d_call: TRBD1
v_call: TRBV4-1
j_call: TRBJ1-2
cdr3_aa: CASSQEPGGNYGYTF

d_call: TRBD1
v_call: TRBV6-5
j_call: TRBJ1-2
cdr3_aa: CASSYLGQGNGYTF

d_call: NA
v_call: TRBV28
j_call: TRBJ1-6
cdr3_aa: CASTTAYNSPLHF

d_call: NA
v_call: TRBV7-2
j_call: TRBJ2-3
cdr3_aa: CASSFLDTQYF

d_call: NA
v_call: TRBV21-1
j_call: TRBJ1-5
cdr3_aa: CASSLTQHF

d_call: TRBD1
v_call: TRBV7-9
j_call: TRBJ2-7
cdr3_aa: CASSPPQGVSSYEQYF

d_call: NA
v_call: TRBV6-5
j_call: TRBJ2-1
cdr3_aa: CASSYEGPKINNEQFF

d_call: TRBD2
v_call: TRBV19
j_call: TRBJ2-6
cdr3_aa: CASSIAAGAGANVLTF

d_call: TRBD2
v_call: TRBV5-4
j_call: TRBJ2-1
cdr3_aa: CASSPGTSGSYNEQFF

d_call: NA
v_call: TRBV29-1
j_call: TRBJ2-2
cdr3_aa: CSVGQGLGELFF

d_call: TRBD2
v_call: TRBV6-1
j_call: TRBJ2-1
cdr3_aa: CASSGTSASYNEQFF

d_call: NA
v_call: TRBV6-1
j_call: TRBJ1-6
cdr3_aa: CASSARDNSPLHF

d_call: TRBD2
v_call: TRBV7-9
j_call: TRBJ2-2
cdr3_aa: CASSLGVAGVTGELFF

d_call: TRBD2
v_call: TRBV7-2
j_call: TRBJ2-7
cdr3_aa: CASSLGLAGASYEQYF

d_call: TRBD1
v_call: TRBV29-1
j_call: TRBJ1-1
cdr3_aa: CSGIGTGHLNTEAFF

d_call: NA
v_call: TRBV18
j_call: TRBJ2-7
cdr3_aa: CASSLSEDYEQYF

d_call: TRBD1
v_call: TRBV27
j_call: TRBJ1-2
cdr3_aa: CASRRQGLRDGYTF

d_call: TRBD2
v_call: TRBV5-4
j_call: TRBJ2-3
cdr3_aa: CASRRAGGPPDTQYF

d_call: TRBD2
v_call: TRBV13
j_call: TRBJ2-1
cdr3_aa: CASSDWTSGGVGEQFF

d_call: NA
v_call: TRBV2
j_call: TRBJ1-1
cdr3_aa: CASSGGQGNTEAFF

d_call: NA
v_call: TRBV28
j_call: TRBJ2-6
cdr3_aa: CASSFPKAGGANVLTF

d_call: NA
v_call: TRBV19
j_call: TRBJ1-2
cdr3_aa: CASIVRGSLKYGYTF

d_call: TRBD1
v_call: TRBV19
j_call: TRBJ1-2
cdr3_aa: CASNTPWTGSNYGYTF

d_call: TRBD2
v_call: TRBV5-4
j_call: TRBJ2-2
cdr3_aa: CASRTAGGPNGELFF

d_call: NA
v_call: TRBV28
j_call: TRBJ2-6
cdr3_aa: CASRRTRGTGANVLTF

d_call: TRBD1
v_call: TRBV9
j_call: TRBJ2-1
cdr3_aa: CASSVEGANEQFF

d_call: NA
v_call: TRBV28
j_call: TRBJ2-1
cdr3_aa: CASSLHRGTISYNEQFF

d_call: TRBD1
v_call: TRBV4-3
j_call: TRBJ2-1
cdr3_aa: CASSLSSGQGPEQFF

d_call: NA
v_call: TRBV5-1
j_call: TRBJ1-4
cdr3_aa: CASSEDIATNEKLFF

d_call: NA
v_call: TRBV27
j_call: TRBJ2-5
cdr3_aa: CASSLAAWEETQYF

d_call: TRBD2
v_call: TRBV15
j_call: TRBJ2-1
cdr3_aa: CATSSVTGTRGYNEQFF

d_call: NA
v_call: TRBV28
j_call: TRBJ2-1
cdr3_aa: CASSPLRGPYNEQFF

d_call: TRBD1
v_call: TRBV7-9
j_call: TRBJ1-4
cdr3_aa: CASSLALDRGANEKLFF

d_call: NA
v_call: TRBV10-1
j_call: TRBJ2-5
cdr3_aa: CASSDQGQETQYF

d_call: NA
v_call: TRBV6-5
j_call: TRBJ2-5
cdr3_aa: CASSLASQETQYF

d_call: NA
v_call: TRBV7-9
j_call: TRBJ2-1
cdr3_aa: CASSLDRGSSYNEQFF

d_call: TRBD1
v_call: TRBV12-5
j_call: TRBJ2-2
cdr3_aa: CASAKDRATGELFF

d_call: TRBD1
v_call: TRBV28
j_call: TRBJ1-5
cdr3_aa: CASSYPPGQGGQPQHF

d_call: TRBD2
v_call: TRBV6-5
j_call: TRBJ2-1
cdr3_aa: CASSYSSGGPNEQFF

d_call: NA
v_call: TRBV4-1
j_call: TRBJ2-5
cdr3_aa: CASSQEQRDIWNQETQYF

d_call: TRBD1
v_call: TRBV6-4
j_call: TRBJ1-2
cdr3_aa: CASSADRGNYGYTF

d_call: NA
v_call: TRBV28
j_call: TRBJ1-3
cdr3_aa: CASSFEVSGNTIYF

d_call: NA
v_call: TRBV28
j_call: TRBJ1-2
cdr3_aa: CATTRVGNYGYTF

d_call: TRBD1
v_call: TRBV6-6
j_call: TRBJ1-4
cdr3_aa: CATKGQGALANEKLFF

d_call: NA
v_call: TRBV5-1
j_call: TRBJ1-1
cdr3_aa: CASSFYGLTANTEAFF

d_call: TRBD1
v_call: TRBV11-3
j_call: TRBJ1-1
cdr3_aa: CASSPGPWTGDTFF

d_call: TRBD1
v_call: TRBV19
j_call: TRBJ1-5
cdr3_aa: CASRRDSLNYQPQHF

d_call: NA
v_call: TRBV23-1
j_call: TRBJ2-7
cdr3_aa: CASSKRSDSPLSYEQYF

d_call: NA
v_call: TRBV4-2
j_call: TRBJ1-2
cdr3_aa: CASSQDSAGNYGYTF